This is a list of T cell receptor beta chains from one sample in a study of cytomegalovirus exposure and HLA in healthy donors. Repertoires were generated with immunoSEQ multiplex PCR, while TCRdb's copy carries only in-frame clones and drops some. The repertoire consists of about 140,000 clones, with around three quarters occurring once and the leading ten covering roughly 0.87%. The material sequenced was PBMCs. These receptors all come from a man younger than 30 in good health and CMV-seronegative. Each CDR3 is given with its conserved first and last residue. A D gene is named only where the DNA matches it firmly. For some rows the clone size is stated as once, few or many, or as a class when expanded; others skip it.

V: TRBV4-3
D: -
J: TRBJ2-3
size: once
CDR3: CASSQHFPLGTDTQYF
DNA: TGCGCCAGCAGCCAACATTTCCCGCTCGGGACAGATACGCAGTATTTT

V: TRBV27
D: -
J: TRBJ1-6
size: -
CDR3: CASSYREGSPLHF
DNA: TGTGCCAGCAGTTACAGGGAGGGATCACCCCTCCACTTT

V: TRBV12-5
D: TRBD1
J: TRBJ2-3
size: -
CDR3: CASGALSGGADTQYF
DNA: TGTGCTAGTGGTGCCCTCTCAGGGGGCGCAGATACGCAGTATTTT

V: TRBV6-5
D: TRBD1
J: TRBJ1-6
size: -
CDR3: CASSLTGDRNSPLHF
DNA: TGTGCCAGCAGCTTAACAGGGGATCGTAATTCACCCCTCCACTTT

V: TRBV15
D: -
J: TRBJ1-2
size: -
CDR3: CATSRDGVFYGYTF
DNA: TGTGCCACCAGCAGGGACGGGGTTTTCTATGGCTACACCTTC

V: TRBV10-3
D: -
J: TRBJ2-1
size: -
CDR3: CAIRMNRDNEQFF
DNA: TGTGCCATCAGGATGAACAGGGACAATGAGCAGTTCTTC

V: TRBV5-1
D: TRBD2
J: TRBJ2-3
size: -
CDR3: CASSISGGTDTQYF
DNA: TGCGCCAGCAGCATAAGCGGGGGTACAGATACGCAGTATTTT

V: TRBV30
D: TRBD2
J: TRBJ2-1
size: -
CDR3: CAWSVLGAGDNNEQFF
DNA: TGTGCCTGGAGTGTACTTGGAGCGGGGGACAACAATGAGCAGTTCTTC

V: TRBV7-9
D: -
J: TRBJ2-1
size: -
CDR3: CASSLERGNNEQFF
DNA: TGTGCCAGCAGCTTAGAACGGGGGAACAATGAGCAGTTCTTC

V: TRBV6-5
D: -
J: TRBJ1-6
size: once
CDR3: CASSSHRAGDSPLHF
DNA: TGTGCCAGCAGTTCACACAGGGCAGGGGATTCACCCCTCCACTTT

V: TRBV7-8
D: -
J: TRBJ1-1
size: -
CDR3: CASSRRGAGGGTEAFF
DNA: TGTGCCAGCAGCAGAAGAGGGGCGGGGGGAGGCACTGAAGCTTTCTTT

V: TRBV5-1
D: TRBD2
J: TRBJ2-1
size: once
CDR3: CASSRSGGSSYNEQFF
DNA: TGCGCCAGCAGCCGCTCGGGGGGGAGCTCCTACAATGAGCAGTTCTTC

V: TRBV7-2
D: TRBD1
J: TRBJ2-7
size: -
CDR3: CASSSPGQGIHEQYF
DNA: TGTGCCAGCAGCTCCCCGGGACAGGGGATCCACGAGCAGTACTTC

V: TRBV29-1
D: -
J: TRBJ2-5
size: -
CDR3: CSGETGQIQETQYF
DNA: TGCAGCGGTGAGACAGGCCAAATTCAAGAGACCCAGTACTTC

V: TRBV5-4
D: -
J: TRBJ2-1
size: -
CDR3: CASSSGDRYNEQFF
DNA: TGTGCCAGCAGCTCAGGCGACAGATACAATGAGCAGTTCTTC

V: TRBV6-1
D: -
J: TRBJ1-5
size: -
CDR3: CAARSPGWGNQPQHF
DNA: TGTGCCGCCCGGAGCCCCGGATGGGGCAATCAGCCCCAGCATTTT

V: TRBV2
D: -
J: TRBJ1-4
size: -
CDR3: CASSEGLEKLFF
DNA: TGCGCCAGCAGTGAAGGCCTAGAAAAACTGTTTTTT

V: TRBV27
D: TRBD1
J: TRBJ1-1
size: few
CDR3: CASSQTGGSGEAFF
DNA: TGTGCCAGCAGTCAAACAGGGGGTTCGGGTGAAGCTTTCTTT

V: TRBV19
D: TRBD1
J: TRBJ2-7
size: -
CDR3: CASSFRTGPSYEQYF
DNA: TGTGCCAGTAGTTTTCGGACAGGGCCCTCCTACGAGCAGTACTTC

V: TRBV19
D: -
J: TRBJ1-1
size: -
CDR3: CASSISRITNTEAFF
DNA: TGTGCCAGTAGTATATCCAGGATAACCAACACTGAAGCTTTCTTT

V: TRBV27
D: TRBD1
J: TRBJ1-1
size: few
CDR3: CASSATGHTEAFF
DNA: TGTGCCAGCAGTGCGACAGGGCACACTGAAGCTTTCTTT

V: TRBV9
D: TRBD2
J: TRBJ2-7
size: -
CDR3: CASSAGGTVSSYEQYF
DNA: TGTGCCAGCAGCGCGGGGGGGACCGTGAGCTCCTACGAGCAGTACTTC

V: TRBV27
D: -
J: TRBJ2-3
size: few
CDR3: CASRQGIDTQYF
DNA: TGTGCCAGCAGGCAGGGAATAGATACGCAGTATTTT

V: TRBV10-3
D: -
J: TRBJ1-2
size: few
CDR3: CAISEPVTGGYTF
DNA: TGTGCCATCAGTGAGCCAGTAACAGGAGGCTACACCTTC

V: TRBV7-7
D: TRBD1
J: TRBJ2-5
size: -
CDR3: CASSPTGGETQYF
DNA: TGTGCTAGCAGCCCAACAGGGGGGGAGACCCAGTACTTC

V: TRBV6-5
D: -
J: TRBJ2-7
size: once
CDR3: CASRQARPYEQYF
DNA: TGTGCCAGCCGACAGGCAAGACCCTACGAGCAGTACTTC

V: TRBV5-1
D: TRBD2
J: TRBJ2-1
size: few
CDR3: CASSPTSGVNQFF
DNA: TGCGCCAGCAGCCCGACTAGCGGGGTGAATCAGTTCTTC

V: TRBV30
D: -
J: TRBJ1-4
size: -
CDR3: CAWSVGGDGEKLFF
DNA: TGTGCCTGGAGTGTGGGGGGGGATGGTGAAAAACTGTTTTTT

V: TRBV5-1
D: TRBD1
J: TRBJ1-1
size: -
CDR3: CASRFQGGLMNTEAFF
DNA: TGCGCCAGCAGGTTTCAGGGGGGCCTCATGAACACTGAAGCTTTCTTT

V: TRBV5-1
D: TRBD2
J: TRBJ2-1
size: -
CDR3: CASSEEIAGGYNEQFF
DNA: TGCGCCAGCAGCGAAGAGATAGCGGGGGGCTACAATGAGCAGTTCTTC

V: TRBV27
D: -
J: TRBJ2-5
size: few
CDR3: CASTGGETQYF
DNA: TGTGCCAGCACCGGGGGAGAGACCCAGTACTTC

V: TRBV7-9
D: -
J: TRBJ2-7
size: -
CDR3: CSSSLSLSGVPYEQYF
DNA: TGTTCCAGCAGCTTAAGTCTCTCGGGGGTCCCCTACGAGCAGTACTTC

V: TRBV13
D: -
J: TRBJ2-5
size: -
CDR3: CASASGDVGDLGTQYF
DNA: TGTGCCAGCGCCTCCGGGGACGTGGGGGACTTGGGGACCCAGTACTTC

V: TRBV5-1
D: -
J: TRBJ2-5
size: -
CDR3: CASSLRGSSEETQYF
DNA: TGCGCCAGCAGCTTGCGTGGGAGTAGCGAGGAGACCCAGTACTTC

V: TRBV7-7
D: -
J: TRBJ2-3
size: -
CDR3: CASSLTTQSYDTQYF
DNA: TGTGCTAGCAGCTTAACGACTCAATCTTATGATACGCAGTATTTT

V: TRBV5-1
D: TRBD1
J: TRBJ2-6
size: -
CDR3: CASSLGGTGPPGANVLTF
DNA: TGCGCCAGCAGCTTGGGGGGGACAGGTCCCCCTGGGGCCAACGTCCTGACTTTC

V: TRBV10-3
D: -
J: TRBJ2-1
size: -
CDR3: CAIRRDLSSYNEQFF
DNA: TGTGCCATCAGAAGGGACTTAAGCTCCTACAATGAGCAGTTCTTC

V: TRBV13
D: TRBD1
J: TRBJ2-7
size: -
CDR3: CASSLGQGTHEQYF
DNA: TGTGCCAGCAGCTTGGGACAGGGGACCCACGAGCAGTACTTC

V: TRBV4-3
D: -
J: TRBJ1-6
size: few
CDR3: CASSPGSNLDSPLHF
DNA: TGCGCCAGCAGTCCCGGGAGCAACTTGGATTCACCCCTCCACTTT

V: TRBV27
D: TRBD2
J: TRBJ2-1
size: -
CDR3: CASSSRGGTYNEQFF
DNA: TGTGCCAGCAGTTCCCGGGGGGGTACCTACAATGAGCAGTTCTTC

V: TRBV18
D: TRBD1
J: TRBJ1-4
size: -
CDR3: CASQGTGHGEKLFF
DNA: TGTGCCAGCCAAGGGACAGGGCACGGAGAAAAACTGTTTTTT

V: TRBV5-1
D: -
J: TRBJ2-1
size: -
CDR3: CASSRLRGASGGEQFF
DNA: TGCGCCAGCAGCCGTCTCCGGGGGGCCTCAGGAGGTGAGCAGTTCTTC

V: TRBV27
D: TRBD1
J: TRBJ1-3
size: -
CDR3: CASSARGFRGLGNTIYF
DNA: TGTGCCAGCAGTGCTCGGGGTTTTAGGGGGCTAGGAAACACCATATATTTT

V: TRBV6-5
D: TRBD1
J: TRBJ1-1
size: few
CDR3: CASSFGQGVGAFF
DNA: TGTGCCAGCAGTTTCGGACAGGGGGTCGGGGCTTTCTTT

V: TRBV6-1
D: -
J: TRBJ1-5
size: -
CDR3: CASSHTGSEPQHF
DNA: TGTGCCAGCAGTCATACAGGCTCTGAGCCCCAGCATTTT

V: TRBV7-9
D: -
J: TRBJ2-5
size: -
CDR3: CASSTWDLKETQYF
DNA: TGTGCCAGCAGCACATGGGACTTAAAAGAGACCCAGTACTTC

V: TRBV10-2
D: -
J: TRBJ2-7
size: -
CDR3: CASSEDLGGYEQYF
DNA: TGCGCCAGCAGTGAGGATCTTGGCGGCTACGAGCAGTACTTC

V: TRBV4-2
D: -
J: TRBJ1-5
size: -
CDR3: CASSQVGTRSNQPQHF
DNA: TGTGCCAGCAGCCAAGTTGGGACAAGGTCAAATCAGCCCCAGCATTTT